This TCR beta chain appears in the sequencing data of a study of cytomegalovirus exposure and HLA in healthy donors. Study background: Earlier, 110 million or so unique TCR beta sequences were recovered from about 200 million T cells by an analysis. Study-level results: Some V segments, including TRBV6-2 and TRBV6-3, were excluded as indistinguishable. The authors later found TCR association rates varying by HLA locus, with DRB1 most and HLA-C fewest.

Regarding this clone: Its cognate antigen is unknown.

In germline, CDR1 is MGHRA, CDR2 YSYEKL. V lost 4 bases to trimming and J lost 6 bases, with 10 bases between them. CDR3 length: 13 amino acids. Primers for the PCR totalled 60 Vbeta and 13 Jbeta. Libraries were prepared by immunoSEQ multiplex PCR; TCRdb keeps only in-frame clonotypes and omits some of them. The sample has 120,000 to 150,000 clones, around 73% seen once. The sample was PBMCs. V gene TRBV4-1 combines with J gene TRBJ2-1; no reliable D call. This receptor was taken from a woman in her thirties or forties in good health and CMV-seronegative. CDR3 DNA: TGCGCCAGCAGCCCCTATCTTGGCAATGAGCAGTTCTTC. Protein product: CASSPYLGNEQFF.